This is a list of T cell receptor beta chains from one sample in a study of blood T cell repertoires in COVID-19. Sequencing used immunoSEQ multiplex PCR; TCRdb keeps in-frame clones, though not all of them. The table lists about 170,000 clones, approximately 80% of them singletons, with about 15% in the top ten. The source material was peripheral blood. The origin of the receptors is a woman aged 70-85 years with COVID-19, enrolled during active disease. Each CDR3 is given with its conserved first and last residue. Fields, in order: clone size, V gene, J gene, D gene, CDR3 length, CDR3 DNA, CDR3 protein. A D gene is named only where the DNA matches it firmly. Size values are once, few and many counts, or a class for expanded clones, and some rows have none.

clone_size: once
v_call: TRBV6-5
j_call: TRBJ1-2
d_call: -
cdr3_length: 14
cdr3_nt: TGTGCCAGCAGTCTTATTGACAGAGTGTATGGCTACACCTTC
cdr3_aa: CASSLIDRVYGYTF

clone_size: -
v_call: TRBV5-1
j_call: TRBJ1-2
d_call: TRBD1
cdr3_length: 15
cdr3_nt: TGCGCCAGCAGCTTGGGAACCCGGACAGGGTATGGCTACACCTTC
cdr3_aa: CASSLGTRTGYGYTF

clone_size: few
v_call: TRBV28
j_call: TRBJ1-3
d_call: TRBD1
cdr3_length: 16
cdr3_nt: TGTGCCAGCAGCCTCCGGGGACAGGTCTCTGGAAACACCATATATTTT
cdr3_aa: CASSLRGQVSGNTIYF

clone_size: -
v_call: TRBV7-9
j_call: TRBJ1-6
d_call: -
cdr3_length: 14
cdr3_nt: TGTGCCAGCAGCCGCGGACGGGAAAATTCACCCCTCCACTTT
cdr3_aa: CASSRGRENSPLHF

clone_size: -
v_call: TRBV10-3
j_call: TRBJ1-5
d_call: TRBD1
cdr3_length: 15
cdr3_nt: TGTGCCATCAGTGAGGGACAGGGGGAAAGTCAGCCCCAGCATTTT
cdr3_aa: CAISEGQGESQPQHF

clone_size: -
v_call: TRBV7-9
j_call: TRBJ1-1
d_call: -
cdr3_length: 14
cdr3_nt: TGTGCCAGCAGCTTAGACGGGTGGAACACTGAAGCTTTCTTT
cdr3_aa: CASSLDGWNTEAFF

clone_size: -
v_call: TRBV27
j_call: TRBJ1-5
d_call: -
cdr3_length: 15
cdr3_nt: TGTGCCAGCAGCCGAAAACAGGGAGTCGGGCAGCCCCAGCATTTT
cdr3_aa: CASSRKQGVGQPQHF

clone_size: -
v_call: TRBV5-1
j_call: TRBJ1-3
d_call: TRBD1
cdr3_length: 18
cdr3_nt: TGCGCCAGCAGCTTGTCGGGTCGGACAGGGGGGTCTGGAAACACCATATATTTT
cdr3_aa: CASSLSGRTGGSGNTIYF

clone_size: once
v_call: TRBV7-3
j_call: TRBJ1-4
d_call: -
cdr3_length: 19
cdr3_nt: TGTGCCAGCATCATCCTAAGGAGTGATGAGTGTGCAACTAATGAAAAACTGTTTTTT
cdr3_aa: CASIILRSDECATNEKLFF

clone_size: -
v_call: TRBV29-1
j_call: TRBJ1-2
d_call: TRBD1
cdr3_length: 12
cdr3_nt: TGCAGCGTCGGCGACAGGGTCGGTGGCTACACCTTC
cdr3_aa: CSVGDRVGGYTF